Presented here are 7 T cell receptor beta chains from one specimen sequenced in a study of OX40 agonist ivuxolimab in advanced cancers. The method was immunoSEQ multiplex PCR; TCRdb's version includes in-frame clones alone and lacks a portion of them. Of about 25,000 clones in the sample, just over 85% were seen once. The sequencing used CD4+ or CD8+ T cells sorted from blood, collected in a trial of the OX40 agonist ivuxolimab. These receptors originate from an adult with an advanced solid tumor such as melanoma, head and neck, liver or kidney cancer.

This clone was seen only a few times. The chain links TRBV6-5 to TRBJ1-2; the match to TRBD1 covers 9 bases. The trim removed 6 bases at V and 3 bases at J, leaving 2 bases unmatched. This CDR3 spans 13 amino acids. CDR1 is MNHEY and CDR2 is SVGAGI in the germline V gene. DNA of the CDR3: TGTGCCAGCAGGGACAGGGGTGACTATGGCTACACCTTC. This codes for CASRDRGDYGYTF.

In this sample, this clone turned up a few times. The genes are TRBV4-1 and TRBJ2-3; unclear D gene. Germline V gene data show CDR1 as MGHRA and CDR2 as YSYEKL. V was pared by 0 bases and J by 1 base, with 5 bases between. The CDR3 is made up of 14 amino acids. In DNA form, the CDR3 reads TGCGCCAGCAGCCAAGATCCGGGCACAGATACGCAGTATTTT. It translates to CASSQDPGTDTQYF.

The CDR3 loop is CASSEPPEGWSEQYF. CDR3 sequence (DNA): TGTGCCAGCAGTGAACCCCCTGAGGGTTGGAGCGAGCAGTACTTC. The chain is built from TRBV2 and TRBJ2-5, with D tentatively TRBD2 (5 bases). The DNA end favors TRBJ2-7, so the J call may be wrong. The CDR3 spans 15 residues. CDR1 SNHLY and CDR2 FYNNEI come from the germline V gene.

The CDR3 DNA reads TGTGCCAGCAGCCCAGCCGGGATCCAAGAGACCCAGTACTTC. Translation gives CASSPAGIQETQYF. V gene TRBV7-9 combines with J gene TRBJ2-5; maybe TRBD2 (5 bases). Germline CDR1 and CDR2: SEHNR and FQNEAQ (reference sequence). Between the trimmed V and J ends, which lost 5 bases and 1 base, there was a span of 11 bases. The CDR3 is 14 residues long.

The gene calls are TRBV29-1 and TRBJ2-2, with D possibly matching TRBD2 (5 bases). Trimming pared 4 bases from V and 2 bases from J, leaving 8 bases between. Germline V gene sequence: CDR1 SQVTM, CDR2 ANQGSEA. The CDR3 runs 13 residues. The CDR3 nucleotides are TGCAGCGTTGTTACGGGAAACACCGGGGAGCTGTTTTTT. As protein: CSVVTGNTGELFF.

The chain is built from TRBV30 and TRBJ2-1; 11 bases are a match to TRBD2. Losses at the gene ends were 0 bases for V and 4 bases for J; bases not matched to a gene: 14. The CDR3 extends over 19 amino acids. The germline CDR1 and CDR2 sequences are GTSNPN and SVGIG (reference sequence). The CDR3 here is CAWSVKITSGRVGYNEQFF. The CDR3 DNA reads as TGTGCCTGGAGTGTTAAAATAACTAGCGGGAGAGTTGGGTACAATGAGCAGTTCTTC.

The chain recombines TRBV12-5 with TRBJ2-7, with a weak D call TRBD2 (5 bases). Germline V gene sequence: CDR1 LGHNT, CDR2 FRNRAP. The CDR3 is 12 amino acids. V lost 6 bases, J lost 4 bases, and 10 bases lay in between. The CDR3 loop is CASGRTPYEQYF. CDR3 nucleotides: TGTGCTAGTGGCCGGACTCCATACGAGCAGTACTTC.